What follows is one TCR beta chain and its context. Antigen specificity is unknown. A sample-barcoded 5' primer and a J-beta primer mix were used in a second PCR of roughly 7 to 11 cycles. TCRdb reprocessed the 5' RACE reads with MiXCR, giving one entry per CDR3 protein. This sample has 600,000 to 800,000 distinct CDR3 sequences, with around 52% found just once. V dropped 2 bases and J dropped 11 bases, with 24 bases sitting between them. This CDR3 has 15 amino acids. Looked up from germline, CDR1 is DFQATT and CDR2 is SNEGSKA (reference sequence). The data are from a study of blood T cells in healthy people across ages. Notes on the study in general: CMV status of donors was unknown, possibly confounding expanded clonotype changes. Samples with more naive T cells showed higher observed beta diversity.

The chain links TRBV20-1 to TRBJ2-5, with D possibly being TRBD1 or TRBD2 (5 bases each). The source is a woman aged 80 or over in good health. The specimen sequenced was blood. CDR3 residues: CSARHPWGSYNEQYF. The CDR3 nucleotides read TGCAGTGCTAGACACCCATGGGGGTCCTACAATGAGCAGTACTTC.